Sequencing of this T cell receptor (beta chain) was carried out in a study of T-cell reconstitution after alpha-beta-depleted transplantation in children. Unique molecular identifiers were used in preparing the TCRbeta library. TCRdb called the PCR reads again in MiXCR, with one record for every CDR3 protein. The table lists about 500,000 distinct CDR3 sequences, 32% of them singletons. The V segment lost 6 bases and the J segment 5 bases; nucleotides outside the gene matches: 9. CDR3 size: 14 residues. In germline, CDR1 is SQVTM, CDR2 ANQGSEA. The genes are TRBV29-1 and TRBJ2-3; TRBD1 matches at 9 bases. The clonotype comes from a human donor who donated a stem cell graft to a child with aplastic anemia. The sample in question was PBMCs from the stem cell graft donor, obtained from the stem cell graft. The CDR3 sequence is CSVGITGGEDTQYF. The DNA for the CDR3 is TGCAGCGTCGGGATTACAGGGGGCGAAGATACGCAGTATTTT.